A selection of T cell receptor beta chains follows, all from one sample in a study of CD8+CD57+ T cells in acquired aplastic anemia. Using its own MiXCR run on the reads, TCRdb lists one record per CDR3 protein. This table holds some 290,000 distinct CDR3 sequences, 50% to 70% found once. Material for sequencing was sorted CD4+, CD8+, or CD8+CD57+ T cells (not recorded which) from PBMCs. The receptors shown here come from a human donor with severe aplastic anemia or a healthy control (not recorded which). Each CDR3 is given with its conserved first and last residue. D genes are given only for firm matches. The size field is filled for only some rows; it gives once, few, many or a size class.

>TRBV20-1|few|TRBJ2-7|NA
TGCAGTGCTAGAGATGGGGCAGCCTCCTACGAGCAGTACTTC
CSARDGAASYEQYF
>TRBV20-1|NA|TRBJ2-7|TRBD2
TGCAGTGCTCCTAGCGGGGGAATCTACGAGCAGTACTTC
CSAPSGGIYEQYF
>TRBV5-8|many|TRBJ1-4|NA
TGTGCCAGCAGCTTATGGGGGAAGGGGGAAAAACTGTTTTTT
CASSLWGKGEKLFF
>TRBV11-3|many|TRBJ1-5|NA
TGTGCCAGCAACCCGCGGCCCCAGCATTTT
CASNPRPQHF
>TRBV5-4|NA|TRBJ1-6|NA
TGTGCCAGCAGTTCCAGGCAAACCGCATTACCCCTCCACTTT
CASSSRQTALPLHF
>TRBV7-6|once|TRBJ2-7|TRBD1
TGTGCCAGCAGTAAAGGGACAGCCGCTAACGAGCAGTACTTC
CASSKGTAANEQYF
>TRBV7-7|many|TRBJ1-3|TRBD1
TGTGCTAGCAGCCCCTCAGAGGAGGACAGGGGGCTCGGATACACCATATATTTT
CASSPSEEDRGLGYTIYF
>TRBV7-3|NA|TRBJ2-2|NA
TGTGCCAGCAGCTTATCGGGGATGAGGGACGGGGAGCTGTTTTTT
CASSLSGMRDGELFF
>TRBV10-3|NA|TRBJ2-3|NA
TGTGCCATCCAGGGAGGTGGCACAGATACGCAGTATTTT
CAIQGGGTDTQYF
>TRBV20-1|NA|TRBJ2-3|NA
TGCAGTGCTAGAGTCCCGGGGGAGGGCACAGATACGCAGTATTTT
CSARVPGEGTDTQYF
>TRBV29-1|many|TRBJ1-1|NA
TGCAGCGTTGGCACTGAAGCTTTCTTT
CSVGTEAFF
>TRBV4-2|few|TRBJ2-1|TRBD2
TGTGCCAGCAGCCATTCGCGGGGGGGCGGGAGCAATGAGCAGTTCTTC
CASSHSRGGGSNEQFF
>TRBV11-2|NA|TRBJ1-1|TRBD1
TGTGCCAGCACCCAAATTGTATCGGGACAGGCTGCGATAGAGGCTTTCTTT
CASTQIVSGQAAIEAFF
>TRBV2|NA|TRBJ2-3|NA
TGTGCCAGTGAAGGGGGGGTCACAGATACGCAGTATTTT
CASEGGVTDTQYF
>TRBV11-2|many|TRBJ2-7|TRBD2
TGTGCCAGCAGCTTAGGACTAGCGGAACGCGAGCAGTACTTC
CASSLGLAEREQYF
>TRBV5-1|NA|TRBJ2-3|TRBD2
TGTGCCAGCAGCGGCCTTGGGGCGGGGGGTTCGGATACGCAGTATTTT
CASSGLGAGGSDTQYF
>TRBV7-8|many|TRBJ1-2|NA
TGTGCCAGCAGCTTAGCGCGGGAGGGAGGCTACACCTTC
CASSLAREGGYTF
>TRBV10-3|NA|TRBJ2-2|TRBD2
TGTGCCATCAGTGATACCGGGAGGGGGACCGGGGAGCTGTTTTTT
CAISDTGRGTGELFF
>TRBV9|NA|TRBJ2-5|TRBD1
TGTGCCAGCAGCTTAGGGACAGGGAAGGTGCTGGAGACCCAGTACTTC
CASSLGTGKVLETQYF
>TRBV9|NA|TRBJ2-5|TRBD2
TGTGCCAGCGGTAAACTAGCGAGGGATTTCAGAGAGGCCCAGTACTTC
CASGKLARDFREAQYF
>TRBV6-1|many|TRBJ2-7|NA
TGTGCCGGGGGGGGGGCAGGGTCGGGCTACGAGCAGTACTTC
CAGGGAGSGYEQYF
>TRBV6-2/TRBV6-3|many|TRBJ1-5|NA
TGTGCCAGCGATGGTTCCGGGGATAGCAATCAGCCCCAGCATTTT
CASDGSGDSNQPQHF
>TRBV15|NA|TRBJ2-6|TRBD1
TGTGCCACCAGCAGGACAGGGTACGGGGCCAACGTCCTGACTTTC
CATSRTGYGANVLTF
>TRBV5-1|once|TRBJ1-1|NA
TGTGCCAGCAGCTTAAGCGGGATTAGGACTGAAGCTTTCTTT
CASSLSGIRTEAFF
>TRBV18|NA|TRBJ1-1|NA
TGTGCCAGCTCCCAAGGGACCCAGGCGAACACTGAAGCTTTCTTT
CASSQGTQANTEAFF
>TRBV11-3|NA|TRBJ2-3|NA
TGTGCCAGCAGCTTCGGGATTGGGTTCTCTGGCGATACGCAGTATTTT
CASSFGIGFSGDTQYF
>TRBV5-1|many|TRBJ2-7|TRBD1
TGCGCCAGCAGTCCCCCCTTAGGGGACAGAAGCTACGAGCAGTACTTC
CASSPPLGDRSYEQYF
>TRBV5-4|NA|TRBJ1-1|NA
TGTGCCAGCAGCTCGGAGGGGGGGAACACTGAAGCTTTCTTT
CASSSEGGNTEAFF
>TRBV7-3|once|TRBJ2-5|NA
TGTGCCAGCAGCTCCCAAGGGAGCCTGACCGGGGAGACCCAGTACTTC
CASSSQGSLTGETQYF
>TRBV20-1|NA|TRBJ2-7|TRBD2
TGCAGTGCTCCCCCCTTGGGTGTAGCGGGCTCCTACGAGCAGTACTTC
CSAPPLGVAGSYEQYF
>TRBV20-1|NA|TRBJ1-1|NA
TGCATTGGGATTCGTAACACTGAAGCTTTCTTT
CIGIRNTEAFF
>TRBV19|NA|TRBJ2-7|NA
TGTGCCACCCGACAGCCAAGCTCCTACGAGCAGTACTTC
CATRQPSSYEQYF
>TRBV15|NA|TRBJ2-3|NA
TGTGCCACCAGCAGAGATAAGAAACAGATAAGCACAGATACGCAGTATTTT
CATSRDKKQISTDTQYF